The rows below give T cell receptor beta chains drawn from one sample of a study of shared clonotypes between healthy human individuals. Clones were read by immunoSEQ multiplex PCR, and TCRdb kept only the in-frame ones, dropping some. The sample lists millions of clones; around 95% were seen once. Sequenced: naive CD4+ T cells sorted from blood. Receptors originate from a man aged 18 to 35 in good health. The CDR3 runs from the conserved cysteine through the conserved F or W. D genes are given only for firm matches. Clone size appears in some rows only: once, few, many, or a class for an expanded clone.

D gene: TRBD1
J gene: TRBJ2-2
V gene: TRBV2
clone size: -
CDR3 protein: CASSYRGAAGELFF
CDR3 DNA: TGTGCCAGCAGTTACAGGGGGGCAGCCGGGGAGCTGTTTTTT

D gene: -
J gene: TRBJ1-2
V gene: TRBV30
clone size: -
CDR3 protein: CAWSTGPTGGYTF
CDR3 DNA: TGTGCCTGGAGTACCGGACCTACGGGAGGCTACACCTTC

D gene: TRBD2
J gene: TRBJ2-3
V gene: TRBV7-2
clone size: -
CDR3 protein: CASSRLAGGGTDTQYF
CDR3 DNA: TGTGCCAGCAGCCGACTAGCGGGAGGTGGCACAGATACGCAGTATTTT

D gene: -
J gene: TRBJ2-5
V gene: TRBV18
clone size: -
CDR3 protein: CASSPPGGAETQYF
CDR3 DNA: TGTGCCAGCTCACCCCCCGGGGGTGCTGAGACCCAGTACTTC

D gene: TRBD1
J gene: TRBJ1-5
V gene: TRBV7-9
clone size: -
CDR3 protein: CASSPGQGLGSNNQPQHF
CDR3 DNA: TGTGCCAGCAGCCCCGGACAGGGTTTGGGGTCGAACAATCAGCCCCAGCATTTT

D gene: -
J gene: TRBJ1-2
V gene: TRBV30
clone size: once
CDR3 protein: CAWSVLNLSGYGYTF
CDR3 DNA: TGTGCCTGGAGTGTACTAAATCTGTCGGGCTATGGCTACACCTTC

D gene: TRBD1
J gene: TRBJ2-7
V gene: TRBV5-1
clone size: -
CDR3 protein: CASSRDSTYEQYF
CDR3 DNA: TGCGCCAGCAGCCGGGACAGCACCTACGAGCAGTACTTC

D gene: -
J gene: TRBJ2-2
V gene: TRBV6-5
clone size: -
CDR3 protein: CASSYQRGTGELFF
CDR3 DNA: TGTGCCAGCAGTTACCAGAGAGGGACCGGGGAGCTGTTTTTT

D gene: TRBD1
J gene: TRBJ2-7
V gene: TRBV28
clone size: once
CDR3 protein: CASSSGTVSYEQYF
CDR3 DNA: TGTGCCAGCAGTTCCGGGACAGTCAGCTACGAGCAGTACTTC

D gene: -
J gene: TRBJ2-1
V gene: TRBV6-6
clone size: -
CDR3 protein: CASSRGDEQFF
CDR3 DNA: TGTGCCAGCAGCCGAGGGGATGAGCAGTTCTTC

D gene: -
J gene: TRBJ2-7
V gene: TRBV27
clone size: -
CDR3 protein: CASSSLEGFLEGEQYF
CDR3 DNA: TGTGCCAGCAGTTCTCTTGAAGGATTTCTTGAGGGCGAGCAGTACTTC

D gene: TRBD1
J gene: TRBJ1-2
V gene: TRBV10-3
clone size: -
CDR3 protein: CAIRPGQGTVGYTF
CDR3 DNA: TGTGCCATCAGGCCGGGACAGGGAACCGTCGGCTACACCTTC

D gene: TRBD1
J gene: TRBJ2-7
V gene: TRBV4-1
clone size: many
CDR3 protein: CASEDRVTYEQYF
CDR3 DNA: TGCGCCAGCGAGGACAGGGTAACCTACGAGCAGTACTTC

D gene: -
J gene: TRBJ1-1
V gene: TRBV10-3
clone size: -
CDR3 protein: CAISEKRNTEAFF
CDR3 DNA: TGTGCCATCAGTGAGAAGAGAAACACTGAAGCTTTCTTT

D gene: -
J gene: TRBJ2-5
V gene: TRBV30
clone size: -
CDR3 protein: CAWSLVHQETQYF
CDR3 DNA: TGTGCCTGGAGTCTGGTACACCAAGAGACCCAGTACTTC

D gene: -
J gene: TRBJ2-3
V gene: TRBV7-7
clone size: few
CDR3 protein: CASSLRPADTQYF
CDR3 DNA: TGTGCTAGCAGCTTGAGGCCCGCAGATACGCAGTATTTT

D gene: TRBD2
J gene: TRBJ2-7
V gene: TRBV18
clone size: once
CDR3 protein: CASSQAGGSYEQYF
CDR3 DNA: TGTGCCAGCTCACAAGCGGGAGGCTCCTACGAGCAGTACTTC

D gene: -
J gene: TRBJ2-5
V gene: TRBV6-6
clone size: -
CDR3 protein: CASSYSTGETQYF
CDR3 DNA: TGTGCCAGCAGTTACTCGACCGGGGAGACCCAGTACTTC

D gene: -
J gene: TRBJ2-7
V gene: TRBV5-1
clone size: -
CDR3 protein: CASSLLPGPYEQYF
CDR3 DNA: TGCGCCAGCAGCTTGCTCCCGGGACCCTACGAGCAGTACTTC